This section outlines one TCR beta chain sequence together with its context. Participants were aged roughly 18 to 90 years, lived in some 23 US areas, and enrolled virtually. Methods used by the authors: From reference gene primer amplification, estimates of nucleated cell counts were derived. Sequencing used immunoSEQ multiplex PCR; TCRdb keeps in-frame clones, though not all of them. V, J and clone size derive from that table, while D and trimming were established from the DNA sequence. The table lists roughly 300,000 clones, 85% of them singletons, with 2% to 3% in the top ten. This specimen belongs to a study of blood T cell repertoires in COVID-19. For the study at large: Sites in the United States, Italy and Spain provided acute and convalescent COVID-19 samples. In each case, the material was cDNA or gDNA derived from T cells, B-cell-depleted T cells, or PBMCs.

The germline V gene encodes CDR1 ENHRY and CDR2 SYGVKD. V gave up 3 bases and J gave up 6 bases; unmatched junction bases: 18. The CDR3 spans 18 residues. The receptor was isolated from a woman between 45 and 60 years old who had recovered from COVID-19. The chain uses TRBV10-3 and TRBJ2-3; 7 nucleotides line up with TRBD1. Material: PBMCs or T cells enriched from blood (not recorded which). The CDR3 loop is CAISDPRQGGSRTDTQYF. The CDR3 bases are TGTGCCATCAGTGATCCAAGACAGGGTGGCTCTCGGACGGATACGCAGTATTTT.